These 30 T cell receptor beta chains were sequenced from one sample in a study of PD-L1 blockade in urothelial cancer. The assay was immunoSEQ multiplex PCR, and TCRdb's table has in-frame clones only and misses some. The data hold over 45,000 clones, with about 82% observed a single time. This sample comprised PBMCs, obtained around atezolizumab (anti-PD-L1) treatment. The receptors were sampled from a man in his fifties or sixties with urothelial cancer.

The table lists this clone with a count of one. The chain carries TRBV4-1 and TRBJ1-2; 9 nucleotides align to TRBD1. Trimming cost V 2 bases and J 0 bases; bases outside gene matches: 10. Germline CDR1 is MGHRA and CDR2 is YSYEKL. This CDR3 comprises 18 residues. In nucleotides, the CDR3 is TGCGCCAGCAGCCAATACTTACCGGGACAGGGAACTAACTATGGCTACACCTTC. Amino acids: CASSQYLPGQGTNYGYTF.

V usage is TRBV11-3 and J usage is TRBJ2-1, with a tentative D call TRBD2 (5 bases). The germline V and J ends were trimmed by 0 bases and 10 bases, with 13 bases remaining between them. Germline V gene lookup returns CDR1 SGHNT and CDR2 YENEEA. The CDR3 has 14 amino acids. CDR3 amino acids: CASSLEEATGEQFF. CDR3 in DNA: TGTGCCAGCAGCTTAGAAGAGGCCACGGGAGAGCAGTTCTTC.

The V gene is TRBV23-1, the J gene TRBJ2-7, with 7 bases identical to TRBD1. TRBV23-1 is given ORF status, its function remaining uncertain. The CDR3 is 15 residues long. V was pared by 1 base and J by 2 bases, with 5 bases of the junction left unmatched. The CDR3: CASSQLAQGAYEQYF. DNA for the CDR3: TGCGCCAGCAGTCAATTGGCGCAGGGGGCCTACGAGCAGTACTTC.

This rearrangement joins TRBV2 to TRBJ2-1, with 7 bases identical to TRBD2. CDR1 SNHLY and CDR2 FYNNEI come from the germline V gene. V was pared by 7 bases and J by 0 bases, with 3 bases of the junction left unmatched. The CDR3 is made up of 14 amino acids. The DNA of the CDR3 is TGTGCCAGCACCGAGCGGGGCTCCTACAATGAGCAGTTCTTC. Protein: CASTERGSYNEQFF.

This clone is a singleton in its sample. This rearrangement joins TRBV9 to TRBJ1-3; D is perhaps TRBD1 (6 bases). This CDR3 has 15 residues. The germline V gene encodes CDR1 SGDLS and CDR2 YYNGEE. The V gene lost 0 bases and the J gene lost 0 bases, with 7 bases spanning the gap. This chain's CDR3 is CASSVEQGSGNTIYF. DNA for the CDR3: TGTGCCAGCAGCGTAGAACAGGGCTCTGGAAACACCATATATTTT. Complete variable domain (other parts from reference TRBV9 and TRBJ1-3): DSGVTQTPKHLITATGQRVTLRCSPRSGDLSVYWYQQSLDQGLQFLIQYYNGEERAKGNILERFSAQQFPDLHSELNLSSLELGDSALYFCASSVEQGSGNTIYFGEGSWLTVV.

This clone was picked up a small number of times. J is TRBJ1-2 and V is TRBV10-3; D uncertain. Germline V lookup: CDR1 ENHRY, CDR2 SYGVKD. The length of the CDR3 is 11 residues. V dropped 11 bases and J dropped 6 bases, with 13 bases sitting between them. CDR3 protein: CASGSSNGYTF. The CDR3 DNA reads TGTGCCTCCGGGAGCTCGAATGGCTACACCTTC.

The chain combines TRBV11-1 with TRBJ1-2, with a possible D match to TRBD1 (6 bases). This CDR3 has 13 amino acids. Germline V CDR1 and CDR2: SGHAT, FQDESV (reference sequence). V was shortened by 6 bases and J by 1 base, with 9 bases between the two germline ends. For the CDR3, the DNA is TGTGCCAGCAGTTTGGACAGTAACTATGGCTACACCTTC. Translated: CASSLDSNYGYTF.

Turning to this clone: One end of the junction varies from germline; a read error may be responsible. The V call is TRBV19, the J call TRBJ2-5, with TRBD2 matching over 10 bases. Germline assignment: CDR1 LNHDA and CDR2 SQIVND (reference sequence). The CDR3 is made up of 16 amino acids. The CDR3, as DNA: TGTGCCGGTAGGGATCGAGCGGGAGGGCCACCAGAGACCCAGTACTTC. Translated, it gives CAGRDRAGGPPETQYF.

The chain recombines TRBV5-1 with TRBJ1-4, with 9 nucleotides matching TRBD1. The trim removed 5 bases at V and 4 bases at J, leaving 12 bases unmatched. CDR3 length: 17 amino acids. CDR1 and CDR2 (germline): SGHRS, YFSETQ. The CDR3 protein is CASSLTGQGAFNEKLFF. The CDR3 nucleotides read TGCGCCAGCAGTCTGACGGGACAGGGTGCCTTTAATGAAAAACTGTTTTTT. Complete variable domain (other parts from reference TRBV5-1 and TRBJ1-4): KAGVTQTPRYLIKTRGQQVTLSCSPISGHRSVSWYQQTPGQGLQFLFEYFSETQRNKGNFPGRFSGRQFSNSRSEMNVSTLELGDSALYLCASSLTGQGAFNEKLFFGSGTQLSVL.

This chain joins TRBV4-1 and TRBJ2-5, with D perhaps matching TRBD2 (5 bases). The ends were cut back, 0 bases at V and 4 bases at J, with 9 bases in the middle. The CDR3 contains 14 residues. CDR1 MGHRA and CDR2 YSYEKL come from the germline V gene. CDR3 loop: CASSQDGLAETQYF. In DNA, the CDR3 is TGCGCCAGCAGCCAAGATGGCCTAGCAGAGACCCAGTACTTC.

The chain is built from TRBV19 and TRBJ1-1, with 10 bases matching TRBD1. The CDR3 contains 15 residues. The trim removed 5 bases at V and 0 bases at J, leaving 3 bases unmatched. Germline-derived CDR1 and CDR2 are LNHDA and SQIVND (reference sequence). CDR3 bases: TGTGCCAGTAGTGGGACAGGGGCCGTGAACACTGAAGCTTTCTTT. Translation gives CASSGTGAVNTEAFF.

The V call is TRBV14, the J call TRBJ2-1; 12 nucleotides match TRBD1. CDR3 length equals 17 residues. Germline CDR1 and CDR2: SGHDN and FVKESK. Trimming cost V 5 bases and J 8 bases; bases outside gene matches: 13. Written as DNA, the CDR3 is TGTGCCAGCAGCGAAAGAACGGGACAGGGGGCTTACCATGAGCAGTTCTTC. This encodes CASSERTGQGAYHEQFF.

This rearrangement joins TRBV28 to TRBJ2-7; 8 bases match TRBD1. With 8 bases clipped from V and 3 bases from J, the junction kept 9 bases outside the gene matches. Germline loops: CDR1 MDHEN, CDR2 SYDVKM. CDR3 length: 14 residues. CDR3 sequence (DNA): TGTGCCAGCGGGACGACAGGGGCGTTCTACGAGCAGTACTTC. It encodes CASGTTGAFYEQYF.

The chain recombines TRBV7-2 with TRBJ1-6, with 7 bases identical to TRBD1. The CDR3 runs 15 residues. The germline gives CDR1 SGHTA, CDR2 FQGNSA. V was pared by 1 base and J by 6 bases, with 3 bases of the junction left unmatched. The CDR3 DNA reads TGTGCCAGCAGCTTAGAAGGGACAGCTAATTCACCCCTCCACTTT. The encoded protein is CASSLEGTANSPLHF.

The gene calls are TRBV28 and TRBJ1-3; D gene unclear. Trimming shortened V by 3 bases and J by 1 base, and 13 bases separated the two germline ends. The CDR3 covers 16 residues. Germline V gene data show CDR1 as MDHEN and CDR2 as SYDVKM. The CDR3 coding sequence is TGTGCCAGCAGTTTCGGGGTTAGAGGGTCTGGAAACACCATATATTTT. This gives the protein CASSFGVRGSGNTIYF.

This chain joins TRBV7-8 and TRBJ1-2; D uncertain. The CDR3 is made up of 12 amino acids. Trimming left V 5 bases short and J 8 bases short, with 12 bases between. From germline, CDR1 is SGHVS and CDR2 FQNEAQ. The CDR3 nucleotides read TGTGCCAGCAGCCTAATGCCTAGCGGCTACACCTTC. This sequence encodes CASSLMPSGYTF.

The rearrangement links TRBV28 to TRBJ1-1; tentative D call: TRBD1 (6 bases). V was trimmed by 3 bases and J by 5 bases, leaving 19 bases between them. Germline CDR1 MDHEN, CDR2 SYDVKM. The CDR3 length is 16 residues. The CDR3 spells CASSFYSGGRKTEAFF. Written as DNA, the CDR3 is TGTGCCAGCAGTTTTTATTCCGGGGGGCGTAAGACTGAAGCTTTCTTT.

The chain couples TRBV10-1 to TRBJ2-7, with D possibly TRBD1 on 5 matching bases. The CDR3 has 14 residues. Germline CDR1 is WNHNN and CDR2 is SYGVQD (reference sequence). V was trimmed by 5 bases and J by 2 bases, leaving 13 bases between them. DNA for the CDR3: TGCGCCAGCAGTCACCCAGGGTCTGCCTACGAGCAGTACTTC. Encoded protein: CASSHPGSAYEQYF.

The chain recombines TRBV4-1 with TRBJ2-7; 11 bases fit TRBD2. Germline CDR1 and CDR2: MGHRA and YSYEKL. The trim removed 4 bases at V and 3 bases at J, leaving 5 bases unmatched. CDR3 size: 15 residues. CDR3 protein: CASSPGLAAYYEQYF. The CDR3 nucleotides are TGCGCCAGCAGCCCGGGACTAGCGGCATACTACGAGCAGTACTTC.

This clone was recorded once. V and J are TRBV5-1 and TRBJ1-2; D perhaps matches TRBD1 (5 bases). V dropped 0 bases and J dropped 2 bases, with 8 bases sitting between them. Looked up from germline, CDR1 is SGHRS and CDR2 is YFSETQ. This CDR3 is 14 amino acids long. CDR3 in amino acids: CASSLDGANYGYTF. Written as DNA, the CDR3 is TGCGCCAGCAGCTTGGATGGGGCGAACTATGGCTACACCTTC.

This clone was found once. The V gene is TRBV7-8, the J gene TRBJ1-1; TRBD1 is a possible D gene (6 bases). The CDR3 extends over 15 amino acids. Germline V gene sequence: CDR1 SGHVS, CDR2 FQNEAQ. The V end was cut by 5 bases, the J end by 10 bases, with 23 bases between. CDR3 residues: CASSVTNRDPRGAFF. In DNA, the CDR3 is TGTGCCAGCAGCGTAACAAACAGGGACCCACGAGGAGCTTTCTTT.

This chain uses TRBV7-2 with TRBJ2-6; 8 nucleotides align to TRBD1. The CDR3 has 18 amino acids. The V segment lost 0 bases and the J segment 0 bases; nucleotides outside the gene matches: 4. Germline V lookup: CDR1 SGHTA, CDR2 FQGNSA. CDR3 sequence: CASSLAAGGHSGANVLTF. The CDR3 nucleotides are TGTGCCAGCAGCTTAGCGGCAGGGGGCCACTCTGGGGCCAACGTCCTGACTTTC. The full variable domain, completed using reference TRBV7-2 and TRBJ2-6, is GAGVSQSPSNKVTEKGKDVELRCDPISGHTALYWYRQSLGQGLEFLIYFQGNSAPDKSGLPSDRFSAERTGGSVSTLTIQRTQQEDSAVYLCASSLAAGGHSGANVLTFGAGSRLTVL.

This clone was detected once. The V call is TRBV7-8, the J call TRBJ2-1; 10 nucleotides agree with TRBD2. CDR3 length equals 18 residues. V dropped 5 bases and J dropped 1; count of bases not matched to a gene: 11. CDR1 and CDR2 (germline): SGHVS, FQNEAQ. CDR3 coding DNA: TGTGCCAGCAGCAAAGCTAGCGGGGGTTCGGTGTCCTACAATGAGCAGTTCTTC. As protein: CASSKASGGSVSYNEQFF.

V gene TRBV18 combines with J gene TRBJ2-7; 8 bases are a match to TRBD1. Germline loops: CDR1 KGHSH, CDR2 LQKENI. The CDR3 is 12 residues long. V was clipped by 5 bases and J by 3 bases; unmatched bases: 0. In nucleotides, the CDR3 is TGTGCCAGCTCAGGACAGGGCTACGAGCAGTACTTC. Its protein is CASSGQGYEQYF.

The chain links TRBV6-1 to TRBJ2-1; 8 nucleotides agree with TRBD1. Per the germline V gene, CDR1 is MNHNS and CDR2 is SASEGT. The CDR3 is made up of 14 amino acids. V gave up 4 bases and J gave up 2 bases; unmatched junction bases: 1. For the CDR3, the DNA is TGTGCCAGCAGTGCCAGGGGGCCCTACAATGAGCAGTTCTTC. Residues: CASSARGPYNEQFF.

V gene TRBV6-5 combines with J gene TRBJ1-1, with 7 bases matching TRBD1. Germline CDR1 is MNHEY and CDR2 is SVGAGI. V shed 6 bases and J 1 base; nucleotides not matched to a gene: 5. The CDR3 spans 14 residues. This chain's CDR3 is CASRYDRANTEAFF. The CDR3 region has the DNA TGTGCCAGCAGATATGACAGGGCGAACACTGAAGCTTTCTTT.

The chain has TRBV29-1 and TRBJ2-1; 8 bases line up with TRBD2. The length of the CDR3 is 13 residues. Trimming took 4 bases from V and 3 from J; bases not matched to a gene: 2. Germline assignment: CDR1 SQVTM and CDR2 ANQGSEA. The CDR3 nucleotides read TGCAGCGTTGCCAGCGGGAGCTACAATGAGCAGTTCTTC. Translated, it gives CSVASGSYNEQFF.

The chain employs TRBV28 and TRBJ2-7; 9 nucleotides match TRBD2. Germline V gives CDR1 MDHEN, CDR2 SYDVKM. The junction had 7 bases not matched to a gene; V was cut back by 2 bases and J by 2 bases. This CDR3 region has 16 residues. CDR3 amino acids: CASSLIGGGRAYEQYF. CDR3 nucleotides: TGTGCCAGCAGTTTAATTGGTGGCGGGAGGGCCTACGAGCAGTACTTC.

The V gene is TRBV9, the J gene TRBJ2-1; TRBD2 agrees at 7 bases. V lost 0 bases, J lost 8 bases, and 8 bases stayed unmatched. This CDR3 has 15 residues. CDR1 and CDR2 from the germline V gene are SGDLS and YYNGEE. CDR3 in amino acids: CASSVVGGSGYEQFF. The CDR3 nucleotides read TGTGCCAGCAGCGTAGTTGGCGGGAGTGGATATGAGCAGTTCTTC.

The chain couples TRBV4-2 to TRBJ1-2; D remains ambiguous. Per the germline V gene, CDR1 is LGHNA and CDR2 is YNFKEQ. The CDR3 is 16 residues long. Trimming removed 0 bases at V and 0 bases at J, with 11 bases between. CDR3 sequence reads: CASSQEANSPNYGYTF. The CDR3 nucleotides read TGTGCCAGCAGCCAAGAAGCGAATTCGCCTAACTATGGCTACACCTTC.